The subject of this entry is one T cell receptor beta chain. The antigen remains unidentified. The sample is drawn from a study of cytomegalovirus exposure and HLA in healthy donors. CDR3 length equals 14 residues. Trimming removed 7 bases at V and 2 bases at J, with 11 bases between. Germline V CDR1 and CDR2: ENHRY, SYGVKD. PCR was performed using 60 Vbeta and 13 Jbeta primers. The method was immunoSEQ multiplex PCR; TCRdb's version includes in-frame clones alone and lacks a portion of them. The sample yields roughly 200,000 clones, approximately 87% seen once. General study points: Later on, an analysis showed TCR association rates differing by HLA locus, with DRB1 the most and HLA-C the fewest. Within a later analysis, the majority of CMV-associated TCR beta chains appeared HLA-restricted.

The specimen was PBMCs. The sequence derives from a man aged 25 to 40 in good health and CMV-seronegative. V usage is TRBV10-3 and J usage is TRBJ2-2, with D tentatively TRBD2 (5 bases). The CDR3 sequence is CAITRAINTGELFF. The CDR3 DNA follows: TGTGCCATCACGCGGGCGATAAACACCGGGGAGCTGTTTTTT.